A single sample gave rise to the 5 T cell receptor beta chains below, sequenced in a study of blood T cell repertoires in COVID-19. The protocol was immunoSEQ multiplex PCR, while the TCRdb copy is restricted to in-frame clones and leaves out a portion. In the table there are about 150,000 clones, over 70% of which are singletons. Sequencing was done on a sample of peripheral blood. These receptors all stem from a human donor in a cohort sampled during active COVID-19.

This clone was detected once. This CDR3 is also generated by other DNA sequences in the sample. The rearrangement joins TRBV7-2 to TRBJ1-6; D ambiguous. Germline CDR1 is SGHTA and CDR2 is FQGNSA. The V end lost 1 base, the J end lost 10 bases, and 8 bases lay between the germline ends. The CDR3 runs to 13 residues. CDR3 loop: CASSLVPESPLHF. The DNA for the CDR3 is TGTGCCAGCAGCTTAGTCCCAGAATCACCCCTCCACTTT.

CDR3 DNA sequence: TGTGCCAGCAGCTCGAGGACTAGCGGGAATTACAATGAGCAGTTCTTC. Translated: CASSSRTSGNYNEQFF. The gene calls are TRBV7-9 and TRBJ2-1; 12 nucleotides match TRBD2. The CDR3 length is 16 residues. J lost 4 bases, V lost 4 bases, and 5 bases had no gene match. Germline CDR1 reads SEHNR; CDR2 reads FQNEAQ (reference sequence).

The chain couples TRBV6-2 or TRBV6-3 to TRBJ2-2; D is unresolved. CDR3 length equals 16 residues. The V end lost 2 bases, the J end lost 2 bases, and 12 bases lay between the germline ends. Germline values: CDR1 MNHEY, CDR2 SVGEGT. CDR3 bases: TGTGCCAGCAGTTACGACTCCATGCTAAACACCGGGGAGCTGTTTTTT. Translated, it gives CASSYDSMLNTGELFF.

The chain recombines TRBV4-3 with TRBJ2-1; 10 nucleotides match TRBD2. V lost 0 bases to trimming and J lost 1 base; unmatched junction nucleotides: 6. CDR1 is LGHNA and CDR2 is YSLEER in the germline V gene. CDR3 length: 18 residues. Here the CDR3 DNA reads TGCGCCAGCAGCCAAGATTGGGCTAGCGGGAGTTCCTACAATGAGCAGTTCTTC. It translates to CASSQDWASGSSYNEQFF.

The chain links TRBV7-2 to TRBJ1-1; TRBD1 matches at 7 bases. This CDR3 has 14 amino acids. The V gene end was trimmed by 1 base and the J gene end by 6 bases; junction bases not matched to a gene: 5. Germline V gene lookup returns CDR1 SGHTA and CDR2 FQGNSA. The CDR3 region has the DNA TGTGCCAGCAGCTTAGACAGGGGAAGCTCTGAAGCTTTCTTT. Translated: CASSLDRGSSEAFF.